These 15 T cell receptor beta chains share one sample of origin, sequenced in a study of T cells in Graves' hyperthyroidism and ophthalmopathy. From RNA transcripts, TCR beta CDR3 regions were amplified. A first-round RT-PCR of the TCR CDR3 used the HTBI primer set. From the multiplex PCR reads, TCRdb called clonotypes with MiXCR, one entry per CDR3 protein. The data hold 300,000 to 400,000 distinct CDR3 sequences, with roughly 15% observed a single time. Input material: blood. The receptors were sampled from a woman aged 25-40 years with Graves' ophthalmopathy.

The genes are TRBV5-1 and TRBJ2-2, with D unresolved. The CDR3 sequence is 12 residues long. V dropped 6 bases and J dropped 4 bases, with 7 bases sitting between them. Germline lookup yields CDR1 SGHRS and CDR2 YFSETQ. The CDR3 protein is CASTPSTGELFF. CDR3 coding DNA: TGCGCCAGCACCCCAAGCACCGGGGAGCTGTTTTTT. Full variable domain (rest looked up from reference TRBV5-1 and TRBJ2-2): KAGVTQTPRYLIKTRGQQVTLSCSPISGHRSVSWYQQTPGQGLQFLFEYFSETQRNKGNFPGRFSGRQFSNSRSEMNVSTLELGDSALYLCASTPSTGELFFGEGSRLTVL.

This chain connects TRBV9 to TRBJ2-7; 7 nucleotides line up with TRBD1. Germline V gene sequence: CDR1 SGDLS, CDR2 YYNGEE. Unmatched junction bases numbered 8, after V lost 4 bases and J lost 7 bases. The CDR3 is 13 amino acids. The CDR3 reads CASSTWTGEEQYF. The CDR3 DNA follows: TGTGCCAGCAGCACTTGGACAGGAGAAGAGCAGTACTTC.

Regarding this clonotype: Just one base apart from a much larger clone, this may be a read error. J is TRBJ1-2 and V is TRBV3-1; TRBD1 agrees at 7 bases. Germline CDR1 is LGHDT and CDR2 is YNNKEL (reference sequence). The CDR3 loop spans 16 amino acids. CDR3 residues: CASSQKSDRVIDGHTF. CDR3 in DNA: TGTGCCAGCAGCCAAAAATCTGACAGGGTGATCGATGGCCACACCTTC. The entire variable domain, with the rest obtained from reference TRBV3-1 and TRBJ1-2, is as follows: DTAVSQTPKYLVTQMGNDKSIKCEQNLGHDTMYWYKQDSKKFLKIMFSYNNKELIINETVPNRFSPKSPDKAHLNLHINSLELGDSAVYFCASSQKSDRVIDGHTFGSGTRLTVV.

This clonotype was observed at least ten times. V is TRBV7-2 and J is TRBJ2-3; 7 bases agree with TRBD1. CDR1 is SGHTA and CDR2 is FQGNSA in the germline V gene. V was clipped by 5 bases and J by 1 base; unmatched bases: 12. The CDR3 is made up of 17 amino acids. The CDR3 DNA is TGTGCCAGCAGCCTATCTGAGGGGGCGCAGGGCACAGATACGCAGTATTTT. Encoded protein: CASSLSEGAQGTDTQYF.

This clonotype has at least ten counts. CDR3 protein: CASSPWPPSGPYNEQFF. CDR3 DNA: TGTGCCAGCAGCCCCTGGCCCCCTAGCGGCCCCTACAATGAGCAGTTCTTC. The chain joins TRBV11-2 to TRBJ2-1; TRBD2 matches 7 bases. Trimming took 5 bases from V and 2 from J; bases not matched to a gene: 12. CDR1 is SGHAT and CDR2 is FQNNGV in the germline V gene. CDR3 length: 17 residues. The full variable domain, in which reference TRBV11-2 and TRBJ2-1 provide the parts outside the CDR3, is EAGVAQSPRYKIIEKRQSVAFWCNPISGHATLYWYQQILGQGPKLLIQFQNNGVVDDSQLPKDRFSAERLKGVDSTLKIQPAKLEDSAVYLCASSPWPPSGPYNEQFFGPGTRLTVL.

At least ten counts were recorded for this clonotype. The genes are TRBV12-3 or TRBV12-4 and TRBJ2-2; TRBD1 or TRBD2 may be the D gene (5 bases each). CDR3 length: 15 amino acids. V lost 5 bases and J 6 bases, leaving 16 bases between the germline ends. CDR3 region: CASSELGVGAGELFF. The CDR3 DNA is TGTGCCAGCAGTGAACTAGGGGTAGGGGCCGGGGAGCTGTTTTTT.

This clonotype was recorded at least ten times. CDR3 in DNA: TGTGCCGCACGCAGGAACAATGAGCAGTTCTTC. Its protein is CAARRNNEQFF. The V call is TRBV6-1, the J call TRBJ2-1; no clear D gene. V was clipped by 11 bases and J by 5 bases, with 10 bases between them. CDR1 and CDR2 from the germline V gene are MNHNS and SASEGT. The CDR3 consists of 11 residues.

This clonotype was recorded at least ten times. V usage is TRBV18 and J usage is TRBJ1-5, with D unclear. The V end was cut by 6 bases, the J end by 1 base, with 13 bases between. This CDR3 is 15 amino acids long. Germline values: CDR1 KGHSH, CDR2 LQKENI. CDR3 loop: CASSLGPGSNQPQHF. The CDR3 region has the DNA TGTGCCAGCTCTCTGGGTCCAGGCAGCAATCAGCCCCAGCATTTT. The complete variable domain, with remaining parts taken from reference TRBV18 and TRBJ1-5, reads NAGVMQNPRHLVRRRGQEARLRCSPMKGHSHVYWYRQLPEEGLKFMVYLQKENIIDESGMPKERFSAEFPKEGPSILRIQQVVRGDSAAYFCASSLGPGSNQPQHFGDGTRLSIL.

This clonotype has a handful of counts. It may be a read error: a sequence one base away is much more abundant. The chain is built from TRBV7-2 and TRBJ2-3; 8 positions match TRBD1. The CDR3 runs to 16 residues. Germline V gene lookup returns CDR1 SGHTA and CDR2 FQGNSA. For the CDR3, the DNA is TGTGCCAGCAGCTTAACAGGGGGGCCTGGCACAGGTACGCAGTATTTT. This encodes CASSLTGGPGTGTQYF.

The table lists this clonotype with many counts. The gene calls are TRBV7-2 and TRBJ2-3; 8 bases map to TRBD2. With 5 bases clipped from V and 1 base from J, the junction kept 5 bases outside the gene matches. The CDR3 length is 15 residues. Germline V gives CDR1 SGHTA, CDR2 FQGNSA. The CDR3 sequence is CASSTELAGTDTQYF. The CDR3, as DNA: TGTGCCAGCAGCACTGAACTAGCGGGCACAGATACGCAGTATTTT.

About this clonotype: Given a much more abundant clone one base away, this may be a read error. The chain is built from TRBV20-1 and TRBJ1-2; TRBD1 agrees at 7 bases. In germline, CDR1 is DFQATT, CDR2 SNEGSKA (reference sequence). The length of the CDR3 is 13 residues. J was trimmed by 4 bases and V by 5 bases; bases with no gene match: 7. CDR3 nucleotide sequence: TGCAGTGCTCCCGACAGGGTGTTCTATGGCTACACCTTC. This encodes CSAPDRVFYGYTF.

The table lists this clonotype with a few counts. The genes are TRBV30 and TRBJ1-1; D not certain. Trimming shortened V by 4 bases and J by 3 bases, and 12 bases separated the two germline ends. Germline CDR1 GTSNPN, CDR2 SVGIG (reference sequence). CDR3 length: 13 amino acids. The CDR3 DNA is TGTGCCTGGAATCTGGGGTGGGACACTGAAGCTTTCTTT. Translation gives CAWNLGWDTEAFF. Looking up the rest from reference TRBV30 and TRBJ1-1 gives the full variable domain: SQTIHQWPATLVQPVGSPLSLECTVEGTSNPNLYWYRQAAGRGLQLLFYSVGIGQISSEVPQNLSASRPQDRQFILSSKKLLLSDSGFYLCAWNLGWDTEAFFGQGTRLTVV.

This sequence joins TRBV4-1 and TRBJ2-5; TRBD2 matches at 7 bases. Germline CDR1 MGHRA, CDR2 YSYEKL. The V gene end was trimmed by 2 bases and the J gene end by 3 bases; junction bases not matched to a gene: 6. The CDR3 spans 15 residues. The CDR3 nucleotides are TGCGCCAGCAGCCAACTAGCGGCGGGGAAAGAGACCCAGTACTTC. Protein: CASSQLAAGKETQYF.

This clonotype was picked up one time. Given a much more abundant clone one base away, this may be a read error. The chain employs TRBV27 and TRBJ2-5, with D possibly matching TRBD2 (5 bases). In germline, CDR1 is MNHEY, CDR2 SMNVEV (reference sequence). V was trimmed by 7 bases and J by 1 base, leaving 16 bases between them. CDR3 length: 15 amino acids. In DNA form, the CDR3 reads TGTGCCAGCAATGGGATACTAGGCTCCCAAGAGACCCAGTACTTC. The encoded protein is CASNGILGSQETQYF.

The chain links TRBV27 to TRBJ2-1; unclear D gene. The V gene lost 4 bases and the J gene lost 9 bases, with 10 bases spanning the gap. The germline V gene has CDR1 MNHEY and CDR2 SMNVEV (reference sequence). This CDR3 has 12 amino acids. Here the CDR3 reads CASSSGSSEQFF. The CDR3 DNA reads TGTGCCAGCAGTTCCGGTTCGTCTGAGCAGTTCTTC.